This T cell receptor beta chain derives from a study of T cells in Graves' hyperthyroidism and ophthalmopathy (dated by TCRdb to the late 2010s). Notes on the research overall: Peripheral blood samples were taken at the time of initial diagnosis, prior to any treatment. TCR V-J signatures able to tell the groups apart were searched for in a discovery cohort of approximately 95 patients, of whom more than 40 had Graves' ophthalmopathy and about 60 had stable Graves' hyperthyroidism. Whether ophthalmopathy could be predicted prospectively was tested in an independent validation cohort made up of roughly 20 hyperthyroidism patients plus 17 patients who later progressed to ophthalmopathy. For training and testing, the roughly 100 patients in the discovery cohort were randomly divided in a 7:3 ratio. Thyroid tissue and blood T-cell repertoires from six Graves' hyperthyroidism patients were also compared in the study. Following sampling, methimazole starting at 30 mg daily was given to hyperthyroidism patients, and high-dose intravenous methylprednisolone was given to ophthalmopathy patients. According to the paper, TCR Vbeta CDR3 sequencing was carried out on about 140 peripheral blood samples, which came from approximately 41 ophthalmopathy, about 75 hyperthyroidism and approximately 17 progressor patients.

Ophthalmopathy patients had moderately to severely active disease, with a Clinical Activity Score of 3 or more, a NOSPECS grade of 4 or more, and a disease duration of less than 3 months. The study excluded patients with uncontrolled infections, other autoimmune diseases, pregnancy or lactation. Clinical symptoms, serum thyroxine and TRAb, thyroid ultrasound, and orbital computed tomography formed the basis for the diagnoses. PBMCs were isolated from 10 ml of fresh peripheral blood by Ficoll-Paque density gradient centrifugation. Total RNA was extracted using Trizol reagent, and RNA quality was assessed on an Agilent 2100 Bioanalyzer. Broad study findings and their caveats: Most expanded thyroid clonotypes (frequency above 0.001) were also detected in blood, a finding suggesting that blood repertoires may reflect thyroid immune responses. In validation, the model predicted progression to ophthalmopathy a median of 6.5 months before onset, with roughly 70% sensitivity and just under 75% specificity. No statistical method was used to fix the sample size in advance, and group allocation was not hidden from the investigators. Ophthalmopathy was separated from stable hyperthyroidism by a 13 V-J signature model, with approximately 89% sensitivity and about 81% specificity obtained in cross-validation and 80%/75% obtained in testing.

V and J are trimmed by 6 bases and 3 bases, and the gene matches miss 2 bases of the junction. The CDR3 starts with the cysteine, ends with the phenylalanine, and has 13 residues. The entry retains the CDR3 DNA only, 39 bases that are in frame from base 1. At least ten counts were recorded for this clonotype. This clone's antigen is unknown. No base-level quality is on record; no much larger clone is a single base apart. The TCR beta CDR3 regions were amplified from RNA transcripts. The TCR CDR3 was subjected to a first round of RT-PCR using the HTBI primer set and the Qiagen OneStep RT-PCR kit. Libraries were constructed in a second round of multiplex PCR, after which size selection and purification were performed. Libraries were sequenced paired-end with 100 bp reads on an Illumina HiSeq2000. Concerning the study's data processing: SOAPnuke was used to process the raw data, throwing out any read that contained adapters or uncalled bases, had a mean Phred below 15, or lacked an exact constant-primer or identifier match. High-quality paired reads were merged with COPE v1.2.5, and unique nucleotide sequences were defined as clonotypes. MiTCR v1.1 was used to align the clonotypes against IMGT TRBV, TRBD and TRBJ reference segments. The analysis was restricted to V-J combinations with a frequency above 0.0001, which together covered roughly 99% of the repertoires. A TCS score was defined as the ratio of F50 (clonal expansion) to E x V (chaos), with BLOSUM62-based TCRdist applied between CDR3 peptides within each V-J. Welch's t-statistics and random forest reduced 450 to 600 V-J features to 13, which were used in a naive Bayes classifier (R e1071). The raw public data were reprocessed by TCRdb itself: fastp quality trimming at Q25, MiXCR clonotype calling, in-frame beta chains only. Every distinct CDR3 protein forms one entry, paired with its most common genes and DNA. TCRdb, not the authors, supplied the V and J calls. The sample table shows more than 350,000 distinct CDR3 sequences, and 13% to 15% are seen once. Around a fifth of the sample comes from the top ten.

The sample was blood. In this chain, TRBV12-3 or TRBV12-4 is recombined with TRBJ2-7; 10 junctional bases match TRBD1. This clonotype was obtained from a woman aged 25 to 39 with Graves' ophthalmopathy. The DNA sequence is given as TGTGCCAGCAGGGGACAGGGGAACTACGAGCAGTACTTC. This codes for CASRGQGNYEQYF.